Listed below are T cell receptor beta chains from one sample, sequenced in a study of T-cell reconstitution after alpha-beta-depleted transplantation in children. MiXCR, run by TCRdb on the PCR reads, gives a single entry per CDR3 protein. The table shows 400,000 to 550,000 distinct CDR3 sequences, with under 12% occurring only once. The sequences come from PBMCs, collected before TCRalphabeta/CD19-depleted stem cell transplant. These receptors were taken from a child under 10 years old with inherited bone marrow failure, due to receive a stem cell transplant. Each CDR3 is given with its conserved first and last residue. Each record gives: J gene, V gene, D gene, clone size, CDR3 DNA, CDR3 protein. The D gene is left open where the match is weak. Clone size, where shown, is once, few, many, or a class for clones that have expanded.

TRBJ2-3 | TRBV29-1 | - | many | TGCAGCTCCTTGAGGGGAGATACGCAGTATTTT | CSSLRGDTQYF
TRBJ2-5 | TRBV5-1 | - | few | TGCGCCAGCAGGCAGGGTCCGACCCAAGAGACCCAGTACTTC | CASRQGPTQETQYF
TRBJ2-1 | TRBV5-1 | TRBD2 | - | TGCGCCAGCAGCTTGTATACTAGCGACAATGAGCAGTTCTTC | CASSLYTSDNEQFF
TRBJ1-4 | TRBV7-2 | TRBD1 | few | TGTGCCAGCAGCTTGTGGGGGACCCGGGACAGCCTTGAAAAACTGTTTTTT | CASSLWGTRDSLEKLFF
TRBJ2-7 | TRBV4-1 | TRBD2 | - | TGCGCCAGCAGCCAACTAGCGGGAGTTGACGAGCAGTACTTC | CASSQLAGVDEQYF
TRBJ2-2 | TRBV24-1 | - | many | TGTGCCACCAGTATCCGGGACAAAGGGGACGGGGAGCTGTTTTTT | CATSIRDKGDGELFF
TRBJ2-2 | TRBV9 | TRBD2 | many | TGTGCCAGCAGCCCTATAGGTAGCGGGAGTAACGGGGAGCTGTTTTTT | CASSPIGSGSNGELFF
TRBJ2-3 | TRBV20-1 | TRBD2 | many | TGCAGTGCTAGCTTAGGCGGGAGAACAGATACGCAGTATTTT | CSASLGGRTDTQYF
TRBJ2-1 | TRBV11-2 | TRBD2 | many | TGTGCCAGCAGCCCCCCGACTAGCGGGATCCACAATGAGCAGTTCTTC | CASSPPTSGIHNEQFF
TRBJ1-4 | TRBV12-3/TRBV12-4 | TRBD1 | many | TGTGCCAGCAGCCGAGGAGGGGGCGCGGATGAAAAACTGTTTTTT | CASSRGGGADEKLFF
TRBJ2-1 | TRBV29-1 | - | few | TGCAGCGTTGAAGATCGTGCGGATTCCTACAATGAGCAGTTCTTC | CSVEDRADSYNEQFF
TRBJ2-3 | TRBV12-3/TRBV12-4 | TRBD1 | many | TGTGCCACCCGACAGGGGCCGTTCGATACGCAGTATTTT | CATRQGPFDTQYF
TRBJ2-7 | TRBV7-9 | - | many | TGTGCCAGCAGCTTATCGGGGTCCGAGCAGTACTTC | CASSLSGSEQYF
TRBJ2-7 | TRBV7-2 | - | many | TGTGCCAGCAGCTCCGCCAGGGCGGCGGGATTGGGTGAGCAGTACTTC | CASSSARAAGLGEQYF
TRBJ2-7 | TRBV29-1 | - | many | TGCAGCGTTGGAGGACTTTCAGCCTACGAGCAGTACTTC | CSVGGLSAYEQYF
TRBJ1-1 | TRBV19 | - | many | TGTGCCAGTAGTTGGAGGGGGAACACTGAAGCTTTCTTT | CASSWRGNTEAFF
TRBJ2-5 | TRBV15 | - | - | TGTGCCACCAGCAGATTGTTAGGGTGGGAGACCCAGTACTTC | CATSRLLGWETQYF
TRBJ2-3 | TRBV20-1 | TRBD2 | few | TGCAGTGGACTAGCGGGAGGGACGTTTGATACGCAGTATTTT | CSGLAGGTFDTQYF
TRBJ2-2 | TRBV19 | - | few | TGTGCCAGTAGTATAGATAACCTGGCGAACACCGGGGAGCTGTTTTTT | CASSIDNLANTGELFF
TRBJ2-2 | TRBV5-1 | TRBD2 | many | TGCGCCAGCAGCTTGGTCGCGGGAGCAAGGACCGGGGAGCTGTTTTTT | CASSLVAGARTGELFF
TRBJ2-7 | TRBV28 | - | many | TGTGCCAGCAGTTTATTCCCGGACAGCACCTACGAGCAGTACTTC | CASSLFPDSTYEQYF
TRBJ2-7 | TRBV29-1 | - | many | TGCAGCGTTGATATCCAGGGGTTCTACGAGCAGTACTTC | CSVDIQGFYEQYF
TRBJ2-1 | TRBV27 | - | many | TGTGCCAGCAGTTTATTGACGGGATCCTCCTACAATGAGCAGTTCTTC | CASSLLTGSSYNEQFF
TRBJ1-2 | TRBV12-3/TRBV12-4 | - | many | TGTGCCAGCAGTTTAGCCTTCTATGGCTACACCTTC | CASSLAFYGYTF
TRBJ1-2 | TRBV5-4 | - | many | TGTGCCAGCAGCGCAGGGACTGGCTACACCTTC | CASSAGTGYTF
TRBJ2-6 | TRBV5-8 | - | many | TGTGCCAGCAAGGCGACTCGACCGAATAGCCCTGGGGCCAACGTCCTGACTTTC | CASKATRPNSPGANVLTF
TRBJ2-1 | TRBV20-1 | TRBD2 | few | TGCAGTGCCAACGAATACGAAACTCGGGGCGGGAGTCCCCATGAGCAGTTCTTC | CSANEYETRGGSPHEQFF
TRBJ2-5 | TRBV28 | TRBD2 | - | TGTGCCAGCAGCAGCGGACTAGCGAGAGGTGGAGAGACCCAGTACTTC | CASSSGLARGGETQYF